The 26 T cell receptor beta chains below all came from one sample that was sequenced in a study of T cells after yellow fever vaccination. TCRdb reprocessed the 5' RACE reads via MiXCR and lists one record per CDR3 protein. The data contain around 140,000 distinct CDR3 sequences, about 6.9% of them seen just once; the ten biggest clones take up more than 0.6%. The sample here was CD4+ T cells sorted from PBMCs, taken 10 days after the yellow fever booster vaccination. These receptors originate from a man in his thirties or forties who received the YFV17D yellow fever vaccine.

This clonotype has a count of ten or more. J is TRBJ2-5 and V is TRBV5-1; unclear D gene. Trimming stripped 4 bases from V and 2 bases from J, with 12 bases between. Germline-derived CDR1 and CDR2 are SGHRS and YFSETQ. The CDR3 contains 14 residues. DNA for the CDR3: TGCGCCAGCAGCGCGTCGGCGGCACAAGAGACCCAGTACTTC. This sequence encodes CASSASAAQETQYF.

The table lists this clonotype with many counts. The V call is TRBV12-3 or TRBV12-4, the J call TRBJ2-3, with 8 nucleotides matching TRBD2. J gave up 8 bases and V 5 bases, and 18 bases lay outside the gene matches. CDR3 length: 17 residues. The CDR3 reads CASSPEGRGRSGGTQYF. The CDR3 bases are TGTGCCAGCAGTCCCGAGGGTCGCGGGAGGAGCGGTGGTACGCAGTATTTT.

This clonotype was counted only a few times. This chain uses TRBV20-1 with TRBJ2-3, with TRBD2 matching over 9 bases. With 6 bases clipped from V and 1 base from J, the junction kept 11 bases outside the gene matches. This CDR3 comprises 16 residues. The V gene's germline CDR1 is DFQATT and CDR2 SNEGSKA (reference sequence). The CDR3 here is CSAKTGTSSRTDTQYF. The DNA for the CDR3 is TGCAGTGCAAAGACCGGGACTAGCTCCCGCACAGATACGCAGTATTTT.

There are many counts of this clonotype. V gene TRBV9 combines with J gene TRBJ2-2, with TRBD1 as a possible D gene (6 bases). V shed 2 bases and J shed 1 base, with 9 bases lying between them. The germline gives CDR1 SGDLS, CDR2 YYNGEE. The CDR3 is 15 amino acids. CDR3 sequence (DNA): TGTGCCAGCAGCGTCCTACAGGGGAACACCGGGGAGCTGTTTTTT. It codes for CASSVLQGNTGELFF.

This clonotype was seen more than once but under ten times. J is TRBJ2-1 and V is TRBV3-1, with 7 positions matching TRBD2. V dropped 1 base and J dropped 7; count of bases not matched to a gene: 4. CDR3 length: 14 residues. Germline CDR1 and CDR2: LGHDT and YNNKEL (reference sequence). The CDR3 sequence is CASSQGDYLNEQFF. CDR3 nucleotides: TGTGCCAGCAGCCAAGGGGACTATCTAAATGAGCAGTTCTTC.

This clonotype was counted many times. The rearrangement joins TRBV18 to TRBJ2-7; TRBD2 agrees at 12 bases. Germline CDR1 KGHSH, CDR2 LQKENI. The CDR3 totals 14 residues. V shed 4 bases and J 3 bases; nucleotides not matched to a gene: 1. CDR3 in DNA: TGTGCCAGCTCACGGACTAGCGGGAACTACGAGCAGTACTTC. Amino acids: CASSRTSGNYEQYF.

This clonotype was seen only a few times. This sequence joins TRBV12-3 or TRBV12-4 and TRBJ2-2; D uncertain. V was trimmed by 2 bases and J by 4 bases, leaving 8 bases between them. The CDR3 runs to 14 residues. The chain's CDR3 is CASSLNSPTGELFF. Written as DNA, the CDR3 is TGTGCCAGCAGTTTAAACTCGCCCACCGGGGAGCTGTTTTTT.

There are many counts of this clonotype. The CDR3 spells CSAPGGGLLGSPLHF. The CDR3 DNA reads as TGCAGTGCCCCCGGTGGTGGGCTGTTGGGTTCACCCCTCCACTTT. This chain joins TRBV20-1 and TRBJ1-6; D is unclear. The CDR3 covers 15 residues. V was cut by 6 bases and J by 9 bases, with 21 bases left in between. CDR1 is DFQATT and CDR2 is SNEGSKA in the germline V gene (reference sequence).

This clonotype has ten or more counts. One end of the junction fails to match germline, which may point to a read error. The chain is built from TRBV12-3 or TRBV12-4 and TRBJ2-5, with 10 bases lining up with TRBD2. CDR3 size: 14 residues. The CDR3 loop reads CASSVAGGGRTQYF. CDR3 DNA: TGTGCCAGCAGTGTAGCGGGAGGCGGGAGGACCCAGTACTTC.

Many counts were recorded for this clonotype. The chain recombines TRBV3-1 with TRBJ2-7; the D call may be TRBD1 or TRBD2 (5 bases each). The ends were cut back, 0 bases at V and 6 bases at J, with 9 bases in the middle. From germline, CDR1 is LGHDT and CDR2 YNNKEL (reference sequence). This CDR3 has 13 amino acids. CDR3 nucleotide sequence: TGTGCCAGCAGCCAAGATAGAGGGGTCGAGCAGTACTTC. Translated: CASSQDRGVEQYF.

This chain links TRBV7-3 with TRBJ2-2, with 12 bases matching TRBD2. The trim removed 8 bases at V and 4 bases at J, leaving 17 bases unmatched. Germline V lookup: CDR1 SGHTA, CDR2 FQGTGA. The CDR3 covers 19 residues. The CDR3 protein is CASSTLLAGGPLVTGELFF. The CDR3 bases are TGTGCCAGCTCCACCCTCCTAGCGGGAGGGCCGCTCGTCACCGGGGAGCTGTTTTTT.

This clonotype was picked up many times. The chain links TRBV10-3 to TRBJ1-5, with unresolved D. V was clipped by 6 bases and J by 3 bases, with 6 bases between them. Germline CDR1 and CDR2: ENHRY and SYGVKD. The CDR3 runs 12 residues. This chain's CDR3 is CAISPPNQPQHF. CDR3 nucleotides: TGTGCCATCAGCCCGCCCAATCAGCCCCAGCATTTT.

This clonotype was seen repeatedly, ten times or more. The rearrangement joins TRBV6-5 to TRBJ2-1, with TRBD2 matching over 13 bases. The CDR3 is 15 residues long. V shed 4 bases, J shed 7 bases, and the junction held 4 bases outside the gene matches. CDR1 is MNHEY and CDR2 is SVGAGI in the germline V gene. The CDR3 protein is CASSSGLAGLNEQFF. The DNA of the CDR3 is TGTGCCAGCAGTTCGGGACTAGCGGGACTTAATGAGCAGTTCTTC.

This clonotype was seen many times. The chain combines TRBV5-1 with TRBJ2-1; 9 bases line up with TRBD1. Trimming at V came to 3 bases and at J to 6 bases, leaving 7 bases not matched to a gene. The germline V gene has CDR1 SGHRS and CDR2 YFSETQ. The CDR3 consists of 15 residues. CDR3: CASSSTGGSSNEQFF. Here the CDR3 DNA reads TGCGCCAGCAGCTCCACAGGGGGCTCAAGCAATGAGCAGTTCTTC.

This clonotype was seen many times. The CDR3 spells CASGESYEQYF. DNA of the CDR3: TGTGCCAGCGGAGAGAGCTACGAGCAGTACTTC. This chain joins TRBV7-9 and TRBJ2-7, with no clear D. The V gene's germline CDR1 is SEHNR and CDR2 FQNEAQ (reference sequence). This CDR3 region has 11 residues. Trimming removed 8 bases from V and 3 bases from J, with 8 bases in between.

The chain joins TRBV20-1 to TRBJ2-3; D might be TRBD1 or TRBD2, each matching 5 bases. V was pared by 2 bases and J by 0 bases, with 12 bases between. Germline CDR1 reads DFQATT; CDR2 reads SNEGSKA (reference sequence). The CDR3 length is 15 residues. CDR3 region: CSARSGTASTDTQYF. CDR3 bases: TGCAGTGCTAGATCAGGGACCGCTAGCACAGATACGCAGTATTTT.

This clonotype occurred many times. The chain employs TRBV10-3 and TRBJ2-1, with D perhaps given as TRBD1 or TRBD2 (5 bases each). Germline-derived CDR1 and CDR2 are ENHRY and SYGVKD. The CDR3 sequence is 15 residues long. Trimming removed 5 bases at V and 1 base at J, with 12 bases between. The CDR3: CAISYPGRSYNEQFF. Here the CDR3 DNA reads TGTGCCATCAGTTATCCGGGACGGTCCTACAATGAGCAGTTCTTC.

This clonotype was seen many times. The chain employs TRBV5-5 and TRBJ1-5, with D possibly matching TRBD1 (5 bases). V was trimmed by 2 bases and J by 9 bases, leaving 12 bases between them. Germline values: CDR1 SGHKS, CDR2 YYEKEE (reference sequence). CDR3 length equals 13 residues. CDR3 in amino acids: CASSFSGTPPQHF. CDR3 nucleotide sequence: TGTGCCAGCAGCTTTTCCGGGACCCCGCCCCAGCATTTT.

The sample holds many counts of this clonotype. The chain carries TRBV20-1 and TRBJ1-5; D is uncertain. Germline CDR1 and CDR2: DFQATT and SNEGSKA (reference sequence). V lost 3 bases to trimming and J lost 3 bases, with 12 bases between them. This CDR3 has 14 amino acids. This CDR3 reads CSASFVNNNQPQHF. The DNA for the CDR3 is TGCAGTGCTAGTTTCGTCAATAACAATCAGCCCCAGCATTTT.

This clonotype was observed many times. V is TRBV7-9 and J is TRBJ1-2; D remains unclear. V gave up 4 bases and J gave up 0 bases, with 12 bases separating them. The CDR3 sequence is 15 residues long. Germline loops: CDR1 SEHNR, CDR2 FQNEAQ (reference sequence). CDR3 in amino acids: CASSSSPTANYGYTF. Here the CDR3 DNA reads TGTGCCAGCAGCTCATCGCCGACTGCTAACTATGGCTACACCTTC.

This clonotype was counted at least ten times. The chain joins TRBV3-1 to TRBJ2-6; D unclear. This CDR3 has 15 residues. Deletions cut 3 bases from V and 3 bases from J, with 9 bases between. Germline CDR1 and CDR2: LGHDT and YNNKEL (reference sequence). The CDR3 sequence: CASSHGVGGANVLTF. In DNA, the CDR3 is TGTGCCAGCAGCCATGGCGTTGGTGGGGCCAACGTCCTGACTTTC.

In this sample, this clonotype turned up many times. V and J are TRBV5-1 and TRBJ2-1; tentative D call: TRBD2 (5 bases). Trimming shortened V by 2 bases and J by 4 bases, and 13 bases separated the two germline ends. The germline gives CDR1 SGHRS, CDR2 YFSETQ. This CDR3 has 15 amino acids. The CDR3, as DNA: TGCGCCAGCAGCTTTAAATTAGCGACGTACAATGAGCAGTTCTTC. Protein sequence: CASSFKLATYNEQFF.

This clonotype was picked up many times. In DNA, the CDR3 is TGTGCCAGCAGCCCCTACACGGGCCTCTCCTACGAGCAGTACTTC. Translated, it gives CASSPYTGLSYEQYF. The chain recombines TRBV7-9 with TRBJ2-7; D gene ambiguous. Trimming shortened V by 5 bases and J by 0 bases, and 14 bases separated the two germline ends. The germline CDR1 and CDR2 sequences are SEHNR and FQNEAQ (reference sequence). The CDR3 consists of 15 residues.

This clonotype was seen at least ten times. V usage is TRBV5-6 and J usage is TRBJ2-3; D possibly corresponds to TRBD2 (5 bases). V lost 0 bases and J lost 0, with 8 bases in between. In germline, CDR1 is SGHDT, CDR2 YYEEEE. CDR3 length equals 15 residues. CDR3 loop: CASSLEASSTDTQYF. For the CDR3, the DNA is TGTGCCAGCAGCTTGGAGGCTAGCAGCACAGATACGCAGTATTTT.

This clonotype has a count of ten or more. V gene TRBV20-1 combines with J gene TRBJ2-3; 9 nucleotides align to TRBD1. J was trimmed by 1 base and V by 2 bases; bases with no gene match: 4. Germline CDR1 reads DFQATT; CDR2 reads SNEGSKA (reference sequence). The CDR3 contains 15 residues. CDR3 region: CSARKTGGGTDTQYF. In DNA, the CDR3 is TGCAGTGCTAGAAAGACAGGGGGAGGCACAGATACGCAGTATTTT.

This clonotype has a count of ten or more. CDR3 residues: CASILAGKSYEQYF. CDR3 bases: TGCGCCAGCATCTTGGCGGGCAAATCCTACGAGCAGTACTTC. The chain carries TRBV10-1 and TRBJ2-7; possible D gene TRBD2, 5 bases. CDR1 and CDR2 from the germline V gene are WNHNN and SYGVQD (reference sequence). The CDR3 length is 14 residues. Trimming removed 7 bases at V and 1 base at J, with 14 bases between.